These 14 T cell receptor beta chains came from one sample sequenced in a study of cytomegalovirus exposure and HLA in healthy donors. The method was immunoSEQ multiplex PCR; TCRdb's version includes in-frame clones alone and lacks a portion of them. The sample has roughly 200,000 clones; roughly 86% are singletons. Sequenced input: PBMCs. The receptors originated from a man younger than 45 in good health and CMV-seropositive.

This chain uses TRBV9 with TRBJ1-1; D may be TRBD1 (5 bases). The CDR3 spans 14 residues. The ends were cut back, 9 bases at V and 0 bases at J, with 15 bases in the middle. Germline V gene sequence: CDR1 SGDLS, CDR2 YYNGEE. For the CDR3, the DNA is TGTGCCACTACGCCGGGACTTATGAACACTGAAGCTTTCTTT. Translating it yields CATTPGLMNTEAFF.

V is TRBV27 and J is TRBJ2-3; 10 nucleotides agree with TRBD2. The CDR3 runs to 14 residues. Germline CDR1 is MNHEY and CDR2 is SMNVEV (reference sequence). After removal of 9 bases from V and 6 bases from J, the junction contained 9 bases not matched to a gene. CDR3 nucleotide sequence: TGTGCCAGTTGTAAGCGGGGGGGCCCCGATACGCAGTATTTT. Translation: CASCKRGGPDTQYF.

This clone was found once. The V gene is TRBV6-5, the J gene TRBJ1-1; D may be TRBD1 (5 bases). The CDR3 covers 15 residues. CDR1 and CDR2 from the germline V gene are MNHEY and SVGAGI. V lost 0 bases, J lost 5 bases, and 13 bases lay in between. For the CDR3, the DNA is TGTGCCAGCAGTTACTCGAGAGGGGTGAGGACTGAAGCTTTCTTT. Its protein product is CASSYSRGVRTEAFF.

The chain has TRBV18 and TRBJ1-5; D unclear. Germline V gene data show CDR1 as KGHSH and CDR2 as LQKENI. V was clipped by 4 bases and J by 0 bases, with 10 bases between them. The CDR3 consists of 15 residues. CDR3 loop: CASSLTENSNQPQHF. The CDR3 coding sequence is TGTGCCAGCTCACTCACAGAGAATAGCAATCAGCCCCAGCATTTT.

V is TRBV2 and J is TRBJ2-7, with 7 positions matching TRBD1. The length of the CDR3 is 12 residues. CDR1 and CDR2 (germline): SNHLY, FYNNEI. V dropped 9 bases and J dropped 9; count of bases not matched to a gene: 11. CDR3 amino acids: CARSDREGGQYF. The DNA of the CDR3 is TGTGCCAGGTCCGACAGGGAAGGTGGGCAGTACTTC.

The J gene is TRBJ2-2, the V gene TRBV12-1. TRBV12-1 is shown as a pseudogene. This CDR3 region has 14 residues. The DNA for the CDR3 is TGTGCCAGCAGCTTGGACGGTAACACCGGGGAGCTGTTTTTT. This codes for CASSLDGNTGELFF.

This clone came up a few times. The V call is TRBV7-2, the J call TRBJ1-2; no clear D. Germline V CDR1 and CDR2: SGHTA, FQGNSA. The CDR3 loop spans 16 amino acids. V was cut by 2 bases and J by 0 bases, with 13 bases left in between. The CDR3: CASSLNGLRTNYGYTF. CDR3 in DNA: TGTGCCAGCAGCTTAAACGGTCTCCGGACTAACTATGGCTACACCTTC.

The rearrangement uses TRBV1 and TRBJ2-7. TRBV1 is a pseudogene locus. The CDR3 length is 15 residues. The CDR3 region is CTSSQDASFSYEQYF. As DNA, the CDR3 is TGCACCAGCAGCCAAGATGCATCCTTCTCCTACGAGCAGTACTTC.

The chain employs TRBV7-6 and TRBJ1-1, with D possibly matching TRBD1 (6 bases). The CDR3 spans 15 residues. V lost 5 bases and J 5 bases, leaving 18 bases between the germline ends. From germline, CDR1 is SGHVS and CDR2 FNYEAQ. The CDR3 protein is CASSANTQRGTEAFF. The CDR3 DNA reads TGTGCCAGCAGCGCTAATACTCAAAGGGGGACTGAAGCTTTCTTT.

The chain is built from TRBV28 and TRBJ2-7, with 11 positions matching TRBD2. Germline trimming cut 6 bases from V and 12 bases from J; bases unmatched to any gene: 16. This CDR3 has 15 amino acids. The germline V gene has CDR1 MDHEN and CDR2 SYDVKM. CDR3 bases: TGTGCCAGCAGACCGCCGGGGACTAGCGGACGTATAGGGTACTTC. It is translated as CASRPPGTSGRIGYF.

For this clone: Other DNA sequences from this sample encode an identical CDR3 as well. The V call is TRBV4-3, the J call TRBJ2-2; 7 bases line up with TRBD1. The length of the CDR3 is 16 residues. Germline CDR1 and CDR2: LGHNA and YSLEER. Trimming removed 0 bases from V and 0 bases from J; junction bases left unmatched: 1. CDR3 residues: CASSQDGTANTGELFF. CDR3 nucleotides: TGCGCCAGCAGCCAAGATGGGACAGCGAACACCGGGGAGCTGTTTTTT.

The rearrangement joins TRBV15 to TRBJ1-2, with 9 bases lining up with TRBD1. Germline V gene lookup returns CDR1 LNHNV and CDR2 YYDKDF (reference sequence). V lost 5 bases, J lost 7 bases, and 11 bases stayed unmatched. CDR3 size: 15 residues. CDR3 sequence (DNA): TGTGCCACCAGCCCCGGTAGGGACAGGGTGCCTGGCTACACCTTC. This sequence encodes CATSPGRDRVPGYTF.

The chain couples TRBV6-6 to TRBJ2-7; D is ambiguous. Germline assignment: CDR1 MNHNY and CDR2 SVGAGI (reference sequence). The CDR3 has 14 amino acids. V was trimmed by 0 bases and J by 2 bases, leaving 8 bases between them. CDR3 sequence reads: CASSYSGLTYEQYF. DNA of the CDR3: TGTGCCAGCAGTTACTCGGGCCTTACCTACGAGCAGTACTTC.

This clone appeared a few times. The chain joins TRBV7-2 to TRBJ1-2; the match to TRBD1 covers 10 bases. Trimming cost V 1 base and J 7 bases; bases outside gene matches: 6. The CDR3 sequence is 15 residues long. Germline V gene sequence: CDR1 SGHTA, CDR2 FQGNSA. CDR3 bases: TGTGCCAGCAGCTTAGGCCGGGACAGGGGTTTTGGCTACACCTTC. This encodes CASSLGRDRGFGYTF. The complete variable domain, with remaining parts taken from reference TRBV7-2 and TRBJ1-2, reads GAGVSQSPSNKVTEKGKDVELRCDPISGHTALYWYRQSLGQGLEFLIYFQGNSAPDKSGLPSDRFSAERTGGSVSTLTIQRTQQEDSAVYLCASSLGRDRGFGYTFGSGTRLTVV.